The present entry profiles one T cell receptor beta chain with its context. The antigen remains undetermined. The treatment is: roughly 19 received Ad26.COV2.S at low or high dose, single or two shots; about 5 received placebo; per-sample allocation not given. Collection of the samples took place on day 63 after the first injection of vaccine or placebo. Boston hosted the donor, who was an adult aged 18-55 years. Profiled with immunoSEQ multiplex PCR; TCRdb holds only in-frame clones, not every one. The sample yields hundreds of thousands of clones, roughly nine tenths seen once. This record belongs to a study of Ad26.COV2.S vaccination and SARS-CoV-2 variants. For the study at large: Dosing was one shot or two shots 56 days apart. The study's findings and limits: Whether participants received vaccine or placebo, their non-spike TCR breadth was similar. It was reported that spike-specific CD8+ and CD4+ T cell responses were substantially broad after vaccination.

The sequence was collected from a person between 18 and 65 years old who received the Ad26.COV2.S COVID-19 vaccine or a placebo. The source material was peripheral blood, sampled in a trial of Ad26.COV2.S vaccine versus placebo.

Here the CDR3 DNA reads TGTGCCAGCAGTTTGACAGGTTACACCGGGGAGCTGTTTTTT. Translated, it gives CASSLTGYTGELFF. V and J are TRBV6-4 and TRBJ2-2; D might be TRBD1 (6 bases). Deletions cut 5 bases from V and 3 bases from J, with 10 bases between. Germline CDR1 MRHNA, CDR2 SNTAGT. The CDR3 extends over 14 amino acids.